This TCR beta chain is drawn from a study of T-cell memory formation after mild COVID-19. TCRalpha and TCRbeta libraries used 5'RACE with constant-segment primers and UMIs. MiXCR, run by TCRdb on the 5' RACE reads, gives a single entry per CDR3 protein. This table holds 170,000 or so distinct CDR3 sequences, roughly 23% found once. J gave up 0 bases and V 5 bases, and 20 bases lay outside the gene matches. This CDR3 comprises 21 residues. The germline V gene has CDR1 SEHNR and CDR2 FQNEAQ (reference sequence). This clonotype was seen a handful of times. The antigen is not known. Findings of the study overall: Memory sampled before infection contained some responding clones, suggesting cross-reactive memory joined.

The sequence was obtained from an adult woman who had mild COVID-19 (a few samples of this study predate the infection). Cell type and time point are not known. The chain has TRBV7-9 and TRBJ2-1, with 9 bases identical to TRBD2. Sequencing was carried out using PBMCs or a T cell subset sorted from them (not recorded which). CDR3 protein: CASSPTTISGSGTSSYNEQFF. DNA for the CDR3: TGTGCCAGCAGCCCGACGACCATTAGCGGGAGTGGGACAAGCTCCTACAATGAGCAGTTCTTC.